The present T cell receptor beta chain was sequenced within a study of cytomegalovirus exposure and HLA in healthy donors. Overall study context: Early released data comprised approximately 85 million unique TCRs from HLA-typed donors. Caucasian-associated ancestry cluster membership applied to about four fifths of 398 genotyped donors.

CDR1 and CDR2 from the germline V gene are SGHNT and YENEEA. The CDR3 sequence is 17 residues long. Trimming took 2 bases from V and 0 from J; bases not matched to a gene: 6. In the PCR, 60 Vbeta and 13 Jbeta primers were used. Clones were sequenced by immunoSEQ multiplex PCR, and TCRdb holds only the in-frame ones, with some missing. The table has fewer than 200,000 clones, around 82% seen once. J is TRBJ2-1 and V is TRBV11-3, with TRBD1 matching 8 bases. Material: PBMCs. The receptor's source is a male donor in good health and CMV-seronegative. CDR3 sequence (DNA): TGTGCCAGCAGCTTATCCCGGGACAGGAGCTCCTACAATGAGCAGTTCTTC. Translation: CASSLSRDRSSYNEQFF.